One sample yielded the 20 T cell receptor beta chains listed below, sequenced in a study of T-cell reconstitution after alpha-beta-depleted transplantation in children. Using unique molecular identifiers, the investigators prepared the TCRbeta library. TCRdb re-analysed the PCR reads in MiXCR, keeping a single row per CDR3 protein. The sample consists of fewer than 550,000 distinct CDR3 sequences, about an eighth of them appearing once. The sequencing used PBMCs, mostly from graft donor cells, collected 180 days after TCRalphabeta/CD19-depleted stem cell transplant. The receptor set was obtained from a female patient aged 2-15 years who had a stem cell transplant for aplastic anemia, so the T cells may come from the graft donor.

This chain joins TRBV5-6 and TRBJ2-7; possibly TRBD1 for D (6 bases). The CDR3 loop spans 15 amino acids. Germline V CDR1 and CDR2: SGHDT, YYEEEE. V lost 4 bases and J lost 3, with 17 bases in between. The CDR3 DNA follows: TGTGCCAGCAGCCCCACAGGGTCCAGACTCTACGAGCAGTACGTC. Translated: CASSPTGSRLYEQYV.

This clonotype was observed a handful of times. The chain combines TRBV20-1 with TRBJ2-7, with D uncertain. The germline V gene has CDR1 DFQATT and CDR2 SNEGSKA (reference sequence). V dropped 6 bases and J dropped 5 bases, with 17 bases sitting between them. The CDR3 runs 13 residues. The CDR3 reads CSARHFRRDEQYF. In DNA form, the CDR3 reads TGCAGTGCCAGGCACTTCCGCCGGGACGAGCAGTACTTC.

This clonotype appeared a few times. CDR3 region: CASTPRTSETQYF. The CDR3 DNA sequence: TGTGCCAGCACCCCCAGGACAAGCGAGACCCAGTACTTC. The rearrangement uses TRBV12-3 or TRBV12-4 and TRBJ2-5; D perhaps matches TRBD1 (5 bases). The CDR3 has 13 residues. Trimming left V 7 bases short and J 5 bases short, with 14 bases between.

The chain joins TRBV7-6 to TRBJ1-6; the match to TRBD1 covers 7 bases. The CDR3 contains 15 residues. V trimming: 3 bases; J trimming: 5 bases; junction bases outside the gene matches: 4. CDR1 SGHVS and CDR2 FNYEAQ come from the germline V gene. This CDR3 reads CASSLRQGDNSPLHF. DNA of the CDR3: TGTGCCAGCAGCTTGCGACAGGGTGATAATTCACCCCTCCACTTT.

This clonotype has more than one count but fewer than ten. The rearrangement links TRBV12-3 or TRBV12-4 to TRBJ1-5; D call uncertain. This CDR3 has 16 amino acids. Trimming took off 0 bases at V and 2 bases at J, with 11 bases between the two ends. CDR3: CASSLAAGRGNQPQHF. The CDR3 DNA sequence: TGTGCCAGCAGTTTAGCGGCGGGTAGAGGCAATCAGCCCCAGCATTTT.

The V gene is TRBV14, the J gene TRBJ2-5, with 10 bases fitting TRBD1. This CDR3 is built from 15 residues. CDR1 and CDR2 (germline): SGHDN, FVKESK. The trim removed 5 bases at V and 5 bases at J, leaving 8 bases unmatched. The CDR3 DNA is TGTGCCAGCAGCGCTTTGGGACAGGGGCAGGAGACCCAGTACTTC. Its translation is CASSALGQGQETQYF.

The chain recombines TRBV9 with TRBJ2-2; D may be TRBD2 (7 bases). CDR1 SGDLS and CDR2 YYNGEE come from the germline V gene. The CDR3 spans 15 residues. Trimming shortened V by 2 bases and J by 4 bases, and 12 bases separated the two germline ends. The CDR3 reads CASSVGGGLTGELFF. For the CDR3, the DNA is TGTGCCAGCAGCGTGGGCGGGGGCCTCACCGGGGAGCTGTTTTTT.

This clonotype came up many times. For the CDR3, the DNA is TGTGCCAGCAGTTGGGGGACAGGGTCCTACGAGCAGTACGTC. Its translation: CASSWGTGSYEQYV. The genes are TRBV28 and TRBJ2-7; 9 bases align to TRBD1. V gave up 4 bases and J gave up 1 base; unmatched junction bases: 2. The CDR3 is 14 residues long. Looked up from germline, CDR1 is MDHEN and CDR2 is SYDVKM.

The sample holds a few counts of this clonotype. The rearrangement uses TRBV6-5 and TRBJ1-2, with a possible D match to TRBD1 (6 bases). The germline V and J ends were trimmed by 5 bases and 4 bases, with 17 bases remaining between them. This CDR3 has 15 residues. Germline V gene sequence: CDR1 MNHEY, CDR2 SVGAGI. The CDR3 nucleotides read TGTGCCAGCAGTCCAGACAGGCCTCTGGGCTATGGCTACACCTTC. This gives the protein CASSPDRPLGYGYTF.

This clonotype was seen many times. The chain employs TRBV3-1 and TRBJ1-2, with D maybe TRBD1 (6 bases). Germline V CDR1 and CDR2: LGHDT, YNNKEL (reference sequence). The CDR3 runs to 15 residues. The V and J ends lost 3 bases and 5 bases respectively, with 16 bases between them. CDR3 bases: TGTGCCAGCAGCCATTTGCCGGGGGCCAGTTATGGCTACACCTTC. As protein: CASSHLPGASYGYTF. Full variable domain (rest looked up from reference TRBV3-1 and TRBJ1-2): DTAVSQTPKYLVTQMGNDKSIKCEQNLGHDTMYWYKQDSKKFLKIMFSYNNKELIINETVPNRFSPKSPDKAHLNLHINSLELGDSAVYFCASSHLPGASYGYTFGSGTRLTVV.

The chain has TRBV11-2 and TRBJ1-1; no reliable D call. The CDR3 sequence is 17 residues long. V lost 0 bases and J 0 bases, leaving 14 bases between the germline ends. The germline gives CDR1 SGHAT, CDR2 FQNNGV. CDR3 region: CASSLEFRNRMNTEAFF. The CDR3 nucleotides are TGTGCCAGCAGCTTAGAGTTTAGAAACAGAATGAACACTGAAGCTTTCTTT.

The sample holds a few counts of this clonotype. This chain connects TRBV6-1 to TRBJ1-4; D may be TRBD1 (6 bases). CDR3 size: 16 residues. Trimming took 6 bases from V and 6 from J, leaving 20 bases between them. Germline V gene lookup returns CDR1 MNHNS and CDR2 SASEGT. CDR3 DNA sequence: TGTGCCAGCAGCCCCGGTATATGGGGGGCGTATGAAAAACTGTTTTTT. Its protein is CASSPGIWGAYEKLFF.

V and J are TRBV10-1 and TRBJ2-1; D is perhaps TRBD2 (5 bases). There are 14 residues in the CDR3. Germline V gene data show CDR1 as WNHNN and CDR2 as SYGVQD (reference sequence). Trimming cost V 4 bases and J 6 bases, with 13 bases left between them. In DNA form, the CDR3 reads TGCGCCAGCAGTGGAGGGAGTTCTATCAATGAGCAGTTCTTC. Its protein product is CASSGGSSINEQFF.

A few counts support this clonotype. The DNA for the CDR3 is TGTGCCAGCAGCCAAGAAAAACGGGACGTCGAAGCTTTCTTT. Translating it yields CASSQEKRDVEAFF. The rearrangement uses TRBV3-1 and TRBJ1-1, with D maybe TRBD1 (5 bases). The V end was cut by 0 bases, the J end by 8 bases, with 13 bases between. The CDR3 has 14 residues. CDR1 is LGHDT and CDR2 is YNNKEL in the germline V gene (reference sequence).

The genes are TRBV6-2 or TRBV6-3 and TRBJ1-5; D might be TRBD1 (6 bases). The CDR3 runs to 16 residues. Germline CDR1 reads MNHEY; CDR2 reads SVGEGT. V gave up 6 bases and J gave up 1 base, with 16 bases separating them. CDR3 in amino acids: CASRPTGILSNQPQHF. The CDR3 nucleotides are TGTGCCAGCAGACCCACAGGGATACTGAGCAATCAGCCCCAGCATTTT.

This clonotype was counted between two and nine times. As DNA, the CDR3 is TGCGCCAGCAGCCCGGCGGGACTCGGCACAGATACGCAGTATTTT. The encoded protein is CASSPAGLGTDTQYF. The chain combines TRBV5-1 with TRBJ2-3, with D possibly matching TRBD2 (6 bases). CDR1 SGHRS and CDR2 YFSETQ come from the germline V gene. The CDR3 extends over 15 amino acids. With 4 bases removed from V and 1 base from J, the gap between germline ends came to 13 bases.

As for this clonotype: Given a much more abundant clone one base away, this may be a read error. The rearrangement links TRBV29-1 to TRBJ2-1; D is unresolved. The CDR3 length is 14 residues. Deletions cut 5 bases from V and 2 bases from J, with 13 bases between. Germline CDR1 reads SQVTM; CDR2 reads ANQGSEA. DNA for the CDR3: TGCAGCGTTCCCCCCCTAGGGCCCTACAATGAGCAGTTCTTC. Protein: CSVPPLGPYNEQFF.

V is TRBV4-2 and J is TRBJ2-1; 16 bases map to TRBD2. V shed 1 base, J shed 9 bases, and the junction held 6 bases outside the gene matches. The CDR3 totals 17 residues. The germline V gene has CDR1 LGHNA and CDR2 YNFKEQ. The CDR3 DNA reads as TGTGCCAGCAGCCAAGCTGGGACTAGCGGGAGGGCGGGTGAGCAGTTCTTC. This encodes CASSQAGTSGRAGEQFF.

In its sample, this clonotype was seen a few times. V and J are TRBV4-2 and TRBJ1-4; D is ambiguous. Germline CDR1 and CDR2: LGHNA and YNFKEQ. The CDR3 runs 15 residues. V was trimmed by 1 base and J by 0 bases, leaving 6 bases between them. As DNA, the CDR3 is TGTGCCAGCAGCCAAGTGGGGACAACTAATGAAAAACTGTTTTTT. Translated: CASSQVGTTNEKLFF.

This clonotype was recorded many times. The chain has TRBV28 and TRBJ2-1; D unresolved. Per the germline V gene, CDR1 is MDHEN and CDR2 is SYDVKM. The V gene lost 5 bases and the J gene lost 8 bases, with 13 bases spanning the gap. The CDR3 has 13 amino acids. The CDR3 nucleotides are TGTGCCAGCAGTGGGGTCAGCCGGGATGAGCAGTTCTTC. Protein: CASSGVSRDEQFF.